The clone carrying this TCR beta chain was seen repeatedly, ten times or more. This entry comes from a study of T cells in Graves' hyperthyroidism and ophthalmopathy. It was RNA transcripts that yielded the amplified TCR beta CDR3 regions. The HTBI primer set drove a first-round RT-PCR of the TCR CDR3. TCRdb ran MiXCR on the multiplex PCR reads and lists one entry per CDR3 protein. The sample lists about 560,000 distinct CDR3 sequences, approximately 15% occurring once. Researchers barred patients who had uncontrolled infection, other autoimmune disease, pregnancy or lactation. Looked up from germline, CDR1 is DFQATT and CDR2 is SNEGSKA (reference sequence). This CDR3 has 13 residues. V lost 0 bases, J lost 4 bases, and 1 base stayed unmatched.

Sequencing input: blood. This TCR came from a woman between 18 and 30 years old with Graves' hyperthyroidism. J is TRBJ2-5 and V is TRBV20-1, with TRBD1 matching 8 bases. This CDR3 reads CSARDDRGETQYF. Here the CDR3 DNA reads TGCAGTGCTAGAGACGACAGGGGAGAGACCCAGTACTTC.